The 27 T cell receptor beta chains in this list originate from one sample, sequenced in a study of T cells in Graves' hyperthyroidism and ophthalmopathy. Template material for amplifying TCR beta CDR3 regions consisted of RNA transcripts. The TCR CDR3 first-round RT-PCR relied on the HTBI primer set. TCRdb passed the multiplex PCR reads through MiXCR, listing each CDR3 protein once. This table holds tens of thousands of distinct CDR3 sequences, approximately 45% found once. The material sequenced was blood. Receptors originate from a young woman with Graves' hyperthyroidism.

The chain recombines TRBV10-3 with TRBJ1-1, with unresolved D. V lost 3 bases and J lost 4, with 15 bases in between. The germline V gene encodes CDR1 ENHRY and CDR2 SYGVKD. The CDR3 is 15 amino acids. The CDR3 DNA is TGTGCCATCAGTGAAGGCGGGTGGGGTGGCACTGAAGCTTTCTTT. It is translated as CAISEGGWGGTEAFF.

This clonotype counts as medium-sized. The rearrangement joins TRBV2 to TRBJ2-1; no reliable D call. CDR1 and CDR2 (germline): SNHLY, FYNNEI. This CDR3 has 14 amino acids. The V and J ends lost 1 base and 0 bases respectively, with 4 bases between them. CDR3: CASSEDSSYNEQFF. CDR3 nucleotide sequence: TGTGCCAGCAGTGAAGACAGCTCCTACAATGAGCAGTTCTTC.

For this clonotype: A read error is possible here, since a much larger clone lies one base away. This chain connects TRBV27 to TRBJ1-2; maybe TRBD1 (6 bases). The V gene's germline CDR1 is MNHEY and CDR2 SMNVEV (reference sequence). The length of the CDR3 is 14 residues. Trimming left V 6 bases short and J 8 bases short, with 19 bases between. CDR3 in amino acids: CASSRGGASWGYTF. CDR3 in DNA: TGTGCCAGCAGCCGTGGGGGCGCCTCCTGGGGCTACACCTTC.

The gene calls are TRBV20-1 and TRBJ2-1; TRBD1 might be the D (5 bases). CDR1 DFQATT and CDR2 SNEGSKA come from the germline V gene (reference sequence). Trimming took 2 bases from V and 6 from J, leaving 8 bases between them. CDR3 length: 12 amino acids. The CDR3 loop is CSARRTGNEQFF. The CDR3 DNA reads TGCAGTGCTAGACGTACAGGCAATGAGCAGTTCTTC.

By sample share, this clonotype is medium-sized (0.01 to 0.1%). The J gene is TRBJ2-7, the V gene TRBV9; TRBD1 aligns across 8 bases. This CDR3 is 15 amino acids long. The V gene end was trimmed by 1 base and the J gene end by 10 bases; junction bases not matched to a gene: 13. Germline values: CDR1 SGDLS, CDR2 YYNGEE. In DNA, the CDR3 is TGTGCCAGCAGCGTATCCGACTGGGGACAGGAGGTTCAGTACTTC. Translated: CASSVSDWGQEVQYF. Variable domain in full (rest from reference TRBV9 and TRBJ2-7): DSGVTQTPKHLITATGQRVTLRCSPRSGDLSVYWYQQSLDQGLQFLIQYYNGEERAKGNILERFSAQQFPDLHSELNLSSLELGDSALYFCASSVSDWGQEVQYFGPGTRLTVT.

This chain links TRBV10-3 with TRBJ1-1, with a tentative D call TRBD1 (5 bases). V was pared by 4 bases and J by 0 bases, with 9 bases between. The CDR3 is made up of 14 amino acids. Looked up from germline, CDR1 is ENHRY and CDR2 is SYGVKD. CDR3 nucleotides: TGTGCCATCAGTGGGGGGGGGATGAACACTGAAGCTTTCTTT. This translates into CAISGGGMNTEAFF.

DNA of the CDR3: TGTGCCAGCAGTGCTGTGCAGGGGGCGCAGAATGAGCATTTT. As protein: CASSAVQGAQNEHF. This chain joins TRBV6-1 and TRBJ1-5, with 8 nucleotides matching TRBD1. CDR1 is MNHNS, CDR2 SASEGT, per germline. The ends lost 4 bases at V and 14 bases at J; junction bases unmatched: 13. The CDR3 is 14 amino acids.

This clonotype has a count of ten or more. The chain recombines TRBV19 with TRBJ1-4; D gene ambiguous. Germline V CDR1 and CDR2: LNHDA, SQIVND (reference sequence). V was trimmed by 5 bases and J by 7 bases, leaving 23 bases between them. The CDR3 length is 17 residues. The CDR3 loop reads CASSPVGTGFGGEKLFF. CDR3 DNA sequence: TGTGCCAGTAGTCCAGTGGGCACGGGATTCGGCGGTGAAAAACTGTTTTTT.

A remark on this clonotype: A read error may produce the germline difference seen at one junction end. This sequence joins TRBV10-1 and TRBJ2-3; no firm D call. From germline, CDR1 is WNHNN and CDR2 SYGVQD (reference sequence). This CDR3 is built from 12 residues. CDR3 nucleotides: TGCGCCAGCAGTGATAAGGAAAATACGCAGAATTTT. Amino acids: CASSDKENTQNF.

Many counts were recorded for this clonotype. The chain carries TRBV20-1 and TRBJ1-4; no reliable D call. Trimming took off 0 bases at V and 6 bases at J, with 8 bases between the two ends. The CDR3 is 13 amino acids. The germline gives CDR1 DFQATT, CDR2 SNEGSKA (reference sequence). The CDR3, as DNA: TGCAGTGCTAGAGACTGGGAATATGAAAAACTGTTTTTT. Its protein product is CSARDWEYEKLFF.

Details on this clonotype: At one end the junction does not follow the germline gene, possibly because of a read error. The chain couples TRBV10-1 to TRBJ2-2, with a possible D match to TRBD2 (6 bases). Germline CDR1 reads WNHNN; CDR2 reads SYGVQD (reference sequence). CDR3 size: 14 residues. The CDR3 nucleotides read TGCGCCAGCAGTGAAGGCGGGAACACCGGGGAGCTGTCTTTT. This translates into CASSEGGNTGELSF.

The CDR3 is CSARRLQETQYF. The CDR3, as DNA: TGCAGTGCGAGGAGACTCCAAGAGACCCAGTACTTC. The chain combines TRBV20-1 with TRBJ2-5; D ambiguous. Germline CDR1 reads DFQATT; CDR2 reads SNEGSKA (reference sequence). The CDR3 runs to 12 residues. Trimming removed 6 bases from V and 1 base from J, with 9 bases in between.

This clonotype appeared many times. The DNA of the CDR3 is TGTGCCAGCAGTAGGGGTTCCAGCAGGGTCCCCGGGGGCTACACCTTC. It yields the protein CASSRGSSRVPGGYTF. V is TRBV12-3 or TRBV12-4 and J is TRBJ1-2, with D possibly being TRBD1 (5 bases). CDR3 length equals 16 residues. Between the trimmed V and J ends, which lost 5 bases and 8 bases, there was a span of 24 bases.

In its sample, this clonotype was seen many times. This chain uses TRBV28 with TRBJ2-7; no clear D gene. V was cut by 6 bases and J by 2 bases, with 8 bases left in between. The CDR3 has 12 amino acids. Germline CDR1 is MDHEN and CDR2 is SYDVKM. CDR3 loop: CASSSQPYEQYF. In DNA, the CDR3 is TGTGCCAGCAGCTCGCAACCCTACGAGCAGTACTTC.

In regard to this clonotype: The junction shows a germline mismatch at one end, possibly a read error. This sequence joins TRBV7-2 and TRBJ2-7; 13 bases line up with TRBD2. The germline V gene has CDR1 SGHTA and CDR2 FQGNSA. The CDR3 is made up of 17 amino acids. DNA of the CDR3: TGTGTCAGCAGCTCAGGGGGACTAGCGGGGCTCCCCTACGAGCAGTACTTC. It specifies CVSSSGGLAGLPYEQYF.

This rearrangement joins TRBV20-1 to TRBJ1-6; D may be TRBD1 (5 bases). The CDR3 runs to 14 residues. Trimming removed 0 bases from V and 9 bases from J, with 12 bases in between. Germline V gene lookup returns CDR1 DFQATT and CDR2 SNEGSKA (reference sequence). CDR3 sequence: CSAREAGRGSPLHF. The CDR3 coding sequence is TGCAGTGCTAGAGAGGCGGGACGGGGTTCACCCCTCCACTTT.

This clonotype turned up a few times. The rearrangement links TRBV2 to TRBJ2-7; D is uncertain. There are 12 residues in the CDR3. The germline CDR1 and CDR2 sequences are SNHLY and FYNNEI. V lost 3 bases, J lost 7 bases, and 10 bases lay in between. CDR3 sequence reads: CASSDYDREQYF. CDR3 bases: TGTGCCAGCAGTGACTACGATCGGGAGCAGTACTTC.

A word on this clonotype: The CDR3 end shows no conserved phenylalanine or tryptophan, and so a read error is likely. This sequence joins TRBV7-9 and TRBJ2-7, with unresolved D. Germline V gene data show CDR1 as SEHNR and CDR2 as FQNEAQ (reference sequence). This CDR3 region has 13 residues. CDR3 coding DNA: TGCGCCAGCAGCTTAGATCGTCTGGACGAGCAGTACCTC. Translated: CASSLDRLDEQYL.

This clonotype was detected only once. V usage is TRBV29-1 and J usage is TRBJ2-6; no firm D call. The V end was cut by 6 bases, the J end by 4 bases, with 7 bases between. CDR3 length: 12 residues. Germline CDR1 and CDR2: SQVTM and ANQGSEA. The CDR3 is CSVQTGANVLTF. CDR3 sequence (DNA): TGCAGCGTCCAAACAGGGGCCAACGTCCTGACTTTC.

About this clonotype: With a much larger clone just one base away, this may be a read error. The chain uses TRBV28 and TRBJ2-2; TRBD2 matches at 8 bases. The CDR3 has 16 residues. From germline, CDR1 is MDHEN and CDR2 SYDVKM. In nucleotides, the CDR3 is TGTGCCGGCAGTTTGGCCAGCGGGAGCGGGACCGGGGAGCTGTTTTTT. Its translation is CAGSLASGSGTGELFF.

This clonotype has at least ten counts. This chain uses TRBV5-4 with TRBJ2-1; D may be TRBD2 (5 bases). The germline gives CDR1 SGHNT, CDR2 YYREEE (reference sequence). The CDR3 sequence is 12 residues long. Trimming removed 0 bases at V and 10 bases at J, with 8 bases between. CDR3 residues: CASSLARGEQFF. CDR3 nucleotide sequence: TGTGCCAGCAGCTTGGCCAGAGGGGAGCAGTTCTTC.

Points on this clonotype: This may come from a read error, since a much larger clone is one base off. The CDR3 DNA reads TGTGCCAGTAGTATGACGGCTAGCGGGCCAAGGTACTTC. Residues: CASSMTASGPRYF. This sequence joins TRBV19 and TRBJ2-7; 8 nucleotides line up with TRBD2. This CDR3 spans 13 amino acids. Germline CDR1 reads LNHDA; CDR2 reads SQIVND (reference sequence). J lost 12 bases, V lost 3 bases, and 10 bases had no gene match. Using reference TRBV19 and TRBJ2-7 for the parts outside the CDR3, the full variable domain is DGGITQSPKYLFRKEGQNVTLSCEQNLNHDAMYWYRQDPGQGLRLIYYSQIVNDFQKGDIAEGYSVSREKKESFPLTVTSAQKNPTAFYLCASSMTASGPRYFGPGTRLTVT.

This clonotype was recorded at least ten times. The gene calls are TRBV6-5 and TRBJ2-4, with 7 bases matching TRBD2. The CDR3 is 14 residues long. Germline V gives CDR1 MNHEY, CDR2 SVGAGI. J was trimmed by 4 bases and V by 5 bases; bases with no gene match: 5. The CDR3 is CASSPGLTKNIQYF. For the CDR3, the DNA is TGTGCCAGCAGTCCGGGACTAACAAAAAACATTCAGTACTTC.

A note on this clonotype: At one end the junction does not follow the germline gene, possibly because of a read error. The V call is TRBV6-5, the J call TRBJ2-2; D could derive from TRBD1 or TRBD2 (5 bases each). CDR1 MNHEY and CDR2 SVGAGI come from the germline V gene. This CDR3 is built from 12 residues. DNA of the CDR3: TGTGACAGCAGCTCTTGGGACGGGGAGCTGTTGTTT. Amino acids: CDSSSWDGELLF.

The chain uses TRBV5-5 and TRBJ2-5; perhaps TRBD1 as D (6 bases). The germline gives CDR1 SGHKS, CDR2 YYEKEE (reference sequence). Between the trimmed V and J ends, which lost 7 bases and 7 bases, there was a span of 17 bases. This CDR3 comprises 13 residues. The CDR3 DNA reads TGTGCCAGCCGGGGTGGACTGACAGGGACCCAGTACTTC. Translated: CASRGGLTGTQYF.

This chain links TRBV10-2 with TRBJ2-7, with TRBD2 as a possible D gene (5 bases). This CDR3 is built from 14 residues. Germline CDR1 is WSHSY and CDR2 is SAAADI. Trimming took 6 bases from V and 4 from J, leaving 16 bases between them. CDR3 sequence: CASRDYPSRYEQYF. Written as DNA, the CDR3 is TGCGCCAGCAGAGACTACCCCTCGAGGTACGAGCAGTACTTC.

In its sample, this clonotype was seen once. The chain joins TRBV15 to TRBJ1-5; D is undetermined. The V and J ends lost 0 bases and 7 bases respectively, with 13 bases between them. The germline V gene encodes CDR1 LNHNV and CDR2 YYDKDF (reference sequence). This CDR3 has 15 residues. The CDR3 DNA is TGTGCCACCAGCAGAGATCCCGGGGTTCTCCAGCCCCAGCATTTT. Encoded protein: CATSRDPGVLQPQHF.